This is a list of T cell receptor beta chains from one sample in a study of blood T cells in healthy people across ages. TCRdb used MiXCR to reprocess the 5' RACE reads, holding one entry per CDR3 protein. The sample yields some 560,000 distinct CDR3 sequences, about 26% seen once. These data also formed part of another study, on T cells of mothers and their children.

What was sequenced was blood. The source of these receptors is a boy aged 2 to 10 in good health. Each CDR3 is given with its conserved first and last residue. D genes are given only for firm matches. Clone size is not always given. Where it is, it says once, few, many or a class for expanded clones.

cdr3_length | j_call | clone_size | v_call | d_call | cdr3_aa | cdr3_nt
16 | TRBJ2-4 | NA | TRBV7-2 | NA | CASSPLFRGAENIQYF | TGTGCCAGCAGCCCTCTTTTCAGGGGTGCGGAAAACATTCAGTACTTC
16 | TRBJ2-1 | many | TRBV3-1 | TRBD2 | CASNPSVASGFNEQFF | TGTGCCAGCAACCCTTCTGTGGCTAGCGGTTTCAATGAGCAGTTCTTC
14 | TRBJ1-1 | many | TRBV6-6 | NA | CASSPGEDNTEAFF | TGTGCCAGCAGTCCGGGGGAGGATAACACTGAAGCTTTCTTT
14 | TRBJ2-7 | NA | TRBV4-1 | NA | CASSAIQGGNEQYF | TGCGCCAGCAGCGCTATACAGGGTGGGAACGAGCAGTACTTC
13 | TRBJ1-2 | few | TRBV27 | TRBD1 | CASSPRTGNGYTF | TGTGCCAGCAGTCCCCGGACAGGGAATGGCTACACCTTC
19 | TRBJ2-1 | NA | TRBV14 | NA | CASSDSTEAAALPYNEQFF | TGTGCCAGCAGCGACTCGACCGAGGCGGCGGCATTGCCCTACAATGAGCAGTTCTTC
15 | TRBJ2-5 | NA | TRBV5-5 | NA | CASSLEAGWQETQYF | TGTGCCAGCAGCTTGGAGGCAGGGTGGCAAGAGACCCAGTACTTC
13 | TRBJ1-1 | few | TRBV6-6 | NA | CASRTQGFAEAFF | TGTGCCAGCAGGACCCAGGGGTTTGCTGAAGCTTTCTTT
14 | TRBJ2-1 | few | TRBV20-1 | TRBD2 | CSTRPASGSNEQFF | TGCAGTACTAGGCCCGCTAGCGGGAGTAATGAGCAGTTCTTC
16 | TRBJ2-4 | NA | TRBV18 | TRBD1 | CASSRGTGRAKNIQYF | TGTGCCAGCTCACGAGGGACAGGGAGGGCCAAAAACATTCAGTACTTC
14 | TRBJ2-7 | NA | TRBV28 | TRBD1 | CASSLLGTGDEQYF | TGTGCCAGCAGTTTATTAGGGACAGGGGACGAGCAGTACTTC
15 | TRBJ1-4 | NA | TRBV5-1 | NA | CASSLSLATNEKLFF | TGCGCCAGCAGCTTGTCTCTTGCAACTAATGAAAAACTGTTTTTT
14 | TRBJ2-5 | NA | TRBV3-1 | NA | CASSQDYRRETQYF | TGTGCCAGCAGCCAAGATTACCGGAGGGAGACCCAGTACTTC
13 | TRBJ2-7 | few | TRBV6-1 | TRBD1 | CASREDRPYEQYF | TGTGCCAGCAGAGAGGACAGGCCCTACGAGCAGTACTTC
17 | TRBJ2-1 | NA | TRBV7-9 | TRBD2 | CASSWRASGGNYNEQFF | TGTGCCAGCAGCTGGAGGGCTAGCGGGGGGAACTACAATGAGCAGTTCTTC
13 | TRBJ1-6 | NA | TRBV29-1 | NA | CSVLGNPNSPLHF | TGCAGCGTGTTGGGCAATCCTAATTCACCCCTCCACTTT
15 | TRBJ2-1 | NA | TRBV27 | NA | CASSLIPSSYNEQFF | TGTGCCAGCAGTTTAATTCCTAGCTCCTACAATGAGCAGTTCTTC
14 | TRBJ2-1 | NA | TRBV29-1 | TRBD2 | CSVVASGVYNEQSF | TGCAGCGTTGTGGCTAGCGGGGTTTACAATGAGCAGTCCTTC
17 | TRBJ1-2 | few | TRBV10-3 | NA | CAISESSVGEKKNGYTF | TGTGCCATCAGTGAGTCGAGCGTCGGGGAAAAGAAGAATGGCTACACCTTC
14 | TRBJ2-7 | NA | TRBV9 | TRBD1 | CASSRTGGIYERYF | TGTGCCAGCAGCCGGACAGGGGGAATCTACGAGCGGTACTTC
16 | TRBJ2-4 | few | TRBV25-1 | NA | CASSESDILAKNIQYF | TGTGCCAGCAGTGAGTCAGATATACTAGCCAAAAACATTCAGTACTTC
15 | TRBJ2-2 | NA | TRBV10-1 | NA | CASSAVDPNTGELFF | TGCGCCAGCAGTGCCGTGGACCCGAACACCGGGGAGCTGTTTTTT
15 | TRBJ2-1 | few | TRBV15 | NA | CATSRIPGHYNEQFF | TGTGCCACCAGCAGGATACCGGGACACTACAATGAGCAGTTCTTC
16 | TRBJ2-1 | NA | TRBV15 | TRBD2 | CATSRDRTGGNNEQFF | TGTGCCACCAGCAGAGATCGAACGGGAGGGAACAATGAGCAGTTCTTC
18 | TRBJ2-7 | few | TRBV11-2 | NA | CASSFPLRGPRIPYEQYF | TGTGCCAGCAGCTTTCCATTGCGGGGCCCTAGAATCCCCTACGAGCAGTACTTC
15 | TRBJ1-2 | few | TRBV5-4 | TRBD1 | CASRGRTGTVGGYTF | TGTGCCAGCAGGGGACGCACCGGGACAGTCGGGGGCTACACCTTC
13 | TRBJ1-4 | few | TRBV6-6 | NA | CASSYRGNEKLFF | TGTGCCAGCAGTTACAGGGGTAATGAAAAACTGTTTTTT
15 | TRBJ2-7 | NA | TRBV4-1 | NA | CASSQLVGFPYEQYF | TGCGCCAGCAGCCAATTAGTCGGCTTTCCCTACGAGCAGTACTTC
12 | TRBJ1-1 | NA | TRBV29-1 | NA | CSVEGRYTEAFF | TGCAGCGTTGAGGGCAGATACACTGAAGCTTTCTTT
15 | TRBJ1-4 | few | TRBV2 | TRBD1 | CASRITGGDYEKLFF | TGTGCCAGCAGGATCACAGGGGGTGATTATGAAAAACTGTTTTTT
16 | TRBJ2-3 | few | TRBV7-7 | NA | CASSPARGFSTDTQYF | TGTGCTAGCAGCCCGGCAAGGGGATTTAGCACAGATACGCAGTATTTT
16 | TRBJ2-5 | few | TRBV2 | NA | CASSYSGTGSGETQYF | TGTGCCAGCAGCTATTCCGGGACGGGTTCCGGGGAGACCCAGTACTTC
15 | TRBJ2-3 | few | TRBV29-1 | NA | CSVRRDGGGIITQYF | TGCAGCGTGCGCCGGGACGGGGGAGGCATAATTACGCAGTATTTT
15 | TRBJ1-1 | NA | TRBV5-1 | NA | CASSLVRGANTEAFF | TGCGCCAGCAGCTTGGTACGAGGGGCGAACACTGAAGCTTTCTTT
14 | TRBJ2-1 | NA | TRBV5-1 | NA | CASSLGGAWDEQFF | TGCGCCAGCAGCTTGGGGGGGGCCTGGGATGAGCAGTTCTTC
14 | TRBJ1-3 | few | TRBV11-2 | NA | CASSRPRDGNTIYF | TGTGCCAGCAGCCGCCCCCGAGATGGAAACACCATATATTTT
17 | TRBJ2-3 | NA | TRBV7-8 | TRBD2 | CASSIAGAGGYTDTQYF | TGTGCCAGCAGCATAGCCGGGGCGGGGGGGTACACAGATACGCAGTATTTT
14 | TRBJ2-5 | many | TRBV4-1 | TRBD1 | CASSQTGGQETQYF | TGTGCCAGCAGCCAAACAGGGGGCCAAGAGACCCAGTACTTC
11 | TRBJ1-4 | NA | TRBV29-1 | NA | CSAQGGTKLFF | TGCAGCGCCCAAGGGGGAACGAAACTGTTTTTT
11 | TRBJ2-7 | NA | TRBV7-9 | NA | CASEKSYEQYF | TGTGCCAGCGAAAAATCGTACGAGCAGTACTTC
14 | TRBJ2-3 | few | TRBV7-6 | NA | CASSLGAQGDTQYF | TGTGCCAGCAGCTTAGGGGCCCAGGGGGATACGCAGTATTTT
15 | TRBJ2-7 | NA | TRBV6-1 | TRBD2 | CASSKAGLAGGQQYF | TGTGCCAGCAGTAAAGCGGGACTAGCGGGAGGCCAGCAGTACTTC
13 | TRBJ1-2 | NA | TRBV12-3/TRBV12-4 | NA | CASGPDSGYGYTF | TGTGCCAGCGGTCCCGACAGTGGCTATGGCTACACCTTC
14 | TRBJ2-1 | few | TRBV10-3 | NA | CAISEMDLYNEQFF | TGTGCCATCAGTGAAATGGACCTTTACAATGAGCAGTTCTTC
16 | TRBJ2-2 | NA | TRBV7-8 | NA | CASSLNPGTPTGELFF | TGTGCCAGCAGCTTAAATCCCGGGACCCCCACCGGGGAGCTGTTTTTT
15 | TRBJ1-1 | many | TRBV6-1 | TRBD1 | CASRGQATSFRGAFF | TGTGCCAGCAGGGGACAGGCTACGTCTTTTCGGGGCGCTTTCTTT
12 | TRBJ2-3 | few | TRBV7-9 | NA | CASSRGPDMQYF | TGTGCCAGCAGTAGAGGACCAGATATGCAGTATTTT
15 | TRBJ1-2 | few | TRBV5-1 | TRBD1 | CASSLAEQGIYGYTF | TGCGCCAGCAGCTTGGCCGAACAGGGGATCTATGGCTACACCTTC
13 | TRBJ1-2 | NA | TRBV5-1 | NA | CASSLRENYGYTF | TGCGCCAGCAGCCTCAGGGAAAACTATGGCTACACCTTC
13 | TRBJ2-5 | many | TRBV7-2 | TRBD2 | CASSLGGRETQYF | TGCGCCAGCAGCTTGGGCGGGAGAGAGACCCAGTACTTC